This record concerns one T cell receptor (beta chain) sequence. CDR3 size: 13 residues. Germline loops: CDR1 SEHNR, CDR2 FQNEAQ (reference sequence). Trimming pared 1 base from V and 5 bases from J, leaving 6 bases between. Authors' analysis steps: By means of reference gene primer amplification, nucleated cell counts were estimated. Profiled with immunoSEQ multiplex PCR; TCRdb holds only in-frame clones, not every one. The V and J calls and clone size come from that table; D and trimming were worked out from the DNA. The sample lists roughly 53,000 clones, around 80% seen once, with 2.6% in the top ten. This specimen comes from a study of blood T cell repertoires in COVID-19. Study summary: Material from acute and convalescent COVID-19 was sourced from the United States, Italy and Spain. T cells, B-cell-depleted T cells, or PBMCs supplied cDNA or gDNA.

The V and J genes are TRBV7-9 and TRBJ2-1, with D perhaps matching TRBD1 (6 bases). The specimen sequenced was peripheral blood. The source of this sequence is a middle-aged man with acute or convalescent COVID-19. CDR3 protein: CASSLDRDNEQFF. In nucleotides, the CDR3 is TGTGCCAGCAGCTTAGACAGGGACAATGAGCAGTTCTTC.